This T cell receptor beta chain came from a study of OX40 agonist ivuxolimab in advanced cancers. Ten or more counts support this clone. Generated by immunoSEQ multiplex PCR, the TCRdb table keeps only in-frame clones and is missing some. Counted here are tens of thousands of clones, over 80% occurring once; the ten biggest clones make up approximately 11%. J gave up 0 bases and V 0 bases, and 12 bases lay outside the gene matches. This CDR3 region has 20 residues. Germline CDR1 is SGHKS and CDR2 is YYEKEE (reference sequence). This sequence joins TRBV5-5 and TRBJ1-6, with TRBD1 matching over 7 bases. Source: CD4+ or CD8+ T cells sorted from blood, taken in a trial of the OX40 agonist ivuxolimab. This receptor was obtained from an adult with an advanced solid tumor such as melanoma, head and neck, liver or kidney cancer. CDR3 nucleotides: TGTGCCAGCAGCTTGGGTTGGCAGGGGGTGTTTAGCTCCTATAATTCACCCCTCCACTTT. This codes for CASSLGWQGVFSSYNSPLHF.